The sample holds many counts of the clone carrying this T cell receptor (beta chain). The antigen is undetermined. The data originate from a study of metastatic and nonmetastatic thyroid tumors. Study conclusions and caveats: It was reported that TCR beta diversity was significantly higher in malignant thyroid tumors than benign nodules, in blood and tumor.

Original methodology: Between-group CDR3 differences, defined by clinicopathological status, yielded a distant-metastasis classifier for papillary thyroid cancer. TCRdb re-clonotyped the PCR reads through MiXCR. For this entry, the V and J calls and clone size follow TCRdb and not the study's own pipeline. The table records over 25,000 clones, under 14% of them present only once. All patients were untreated before thyroid surgery. The V gene end was trimmed by 1 base and the J gene end by 12 bases; junction bases not matched to a gene: 12. The CDR3 spans 14 residues. V gene TRBV12-3 or TRBV12-4 combines with J gene TRBJ2-7, with TRBD1 identical over 7 bases. Sequencing used blood. This TCR derives from a female donor with papillary thyroid cancer or a benign thyroid nodule (not recorded which). Some clones in this sample may be carry-over from other donors' samples. The CDR3 protein is CASSLGTGTGVGYF. CDR3 bases: TGTGCCAGCAGTTTAGGGACAGGCACAGGTGTGGGGTACTTC.